The rows below give T cell receptor beta chains drawn from one sample of a study of blood T cell repertoires in COVID-19. Clones were read by immunoSEQ multiplex PCR, and TCRdb kept only the in-frame ones, dropping some. The table lists approximately 160,000 clones, more than 75% of them singletons, with 0.45% to 0.6% in the top ten. The source material was peripheral blood. These receptors all come from a man aged 60-69 years with COVID-19, enrolled during active disease. CDR3s include the opening cysteine and the closing phenylalanine or tryptophan. The D gene is left open where the match is weak. Clone size is stated in some rows and not others, as once, few, many or a class when expanded.

abundance	d_gene	v_gene	CDR3aa
-	-	TRBV18	CASSKQGAGELFF
-	-	TRBV11-2	CASTPSRVGNTIYF
-	-	TRBV19	CASRDLADQETQYF
-	TRBD1	TRBV19	CASSAGQGAYNEQFF
-	-	TRBV19	CASSALRPSGTGELFF
-	-	TRBV28	CASSMTGVSGNTIYF
-	-	TRBV28	CASSLWDQGPQPQHF
-	TRBD1	TRBV5-1	CASSFDRDYEQYF
-	-	TRBV28	CASLSGLNTEAFF
-	-	TRBV10-3	CAISPSQGIGASPLHF
once	TRBD1	TRBV3-1/TRBV3-2	CASSHHTRDRGNIQYF
-	-	TRBV19	CATTPGVTLNQPQHF
-	-	TRBV7-9	CASSPLTDGYTF
-	-	TRBV19	CASSIGGGRITEAFF
-	TRBD1	TRBV18	CASSPGTGRLGTEAFF
-	TRBD2	TRBV18	CASSSGSTTGELFF
-	TRBD1	TRBV7-8	CASTPVGGTYNEQFF
-	-	TRBV6-5	CASSSGRGRGNQPQHF
-	TRBD2	TRBV6-5	CASIETSGKTQYF
-	TRBD1	TRBV7-9	CASSLGQGFGSGNQPQHF
-	-	TRBV5-1	CASSPSGGGEKLFF
-	TRBD1	TRBV5-6	CASSLVGVQGMGEQYF
-	-	TRBV18	CASSPGHDANYGYTF
-	TRBD1	TRBV10-3	CAISGGPGGNTEAFF
-	-	TRBV30	CAWSLAEDSPLHF
-	TRBD1	TRBV7-2	CASSGRTGLVQFF
-	TRBD1	TRBV19	CASSIRQGGYQPQHF
once	-	TRBV2	CASSENPRGTGELFF
-	-	TRBV7-8	CASSRRFSDSYEQYF
-	TRBD2	TRBV11-3	CASSPGGLAHEQFF
-	TRBD2	TRBV27	CASSFGLAGDSEQYF
-	TRBD2	TRBV7-8	CASSLSAPLAGGSSYEQYF
-	TRBD2	TRBV4-2	CASSQVGLAGDDTQYF
-	-	TRBV5-1	CASSSYSGVEDYGYTF
-	-	TRBV6-4	CASAREYGGYEQYF
-	-	TRBV30	CAWNGGQNTEAFF
-	-	TRBV6-5	CASILSSYNSPLHF
-	TRBD1	TRBV7-9	CASSSGQGLETQYF